This T cell receptor beta chain was documented in a study of shared clonotypes between healthy human individuals. Germline loops: CDR1 LGHNA, CDR2 YSLEER. The CDR3 is 17 amino acids. Trimming removed 1 base at V and 6 bases at J, with 19 bases between. The table came from immunoSEQ multiplex PCR; TCRdb's copy has only in-frame clones and leaves some out. Here the sample spans roughly 2,000,000 clones, roughly 94% being singletons. Terminally differentiated effector memory CD45RA+ cells were excluded from the naive CD8 cells, which were CD45RO-negative and positively selected for CCR7. This sequence joins TRBV4-3 and TRBJ2-1, with D tentatively TRBD2 (6 bases). The receptor was derived from a man between 18 and 35 years old in good health. What was sequenced was naive CD8+ T cells sorted from blood. CDR3 DNA sequence: TGCGCCAGCAGCCAAGGGAGGCCCCTAGCGACAAGCAATGAGCAGTTCTTC. Protein sequence: CASSQGRPLATSNEQFF.